There are a few counts of the clone carrying this TCR beta chain. This sample was taken from a study of OX40 agonist ivuxolimab in advanced cancers. As for the study in general: One patient with hepatocellular carcinoma and two with cutaneous melanoma, three in all, had partial responses.

The repertoire was sequenced with immunoSEQ multiplex PCR; TCRdb's copy has only in-frame clones and lacks some. The sample includes 60,000 to 80,000 clones, 70% to 85% of them seen just once. Trimming stripped 7 bases from V and 0 bases from J, with 13 bases between. The CDR3 is 13 residues long. CDR1 SQVTM and CDR2 ANQGSEA come from the germline V gene. The sample in question was CD4+ or CD8+ T cells sorted from blood, obtained in a trial of the OX40 agonist ivuxolimab. The source is an adult with an advanced solid tumor such as melanoma, head and neck, liver or kidney cancer. The chain links TRBV29-1 to TRBJ2-7; no reliable D call. This chain's CDR3 is CSGLPLSSYEQYF. CDR3 nucleotides: TGCAGCGGACTGCCGTTGAGCTCCTACGAGCAGTACTTC.